One and the same sample provided the 5 T cell receptor delta chains below, sequenced in a study of gamma-delta chains in newborns, infants, children. TCRdb reanalysed the reads with CATT. This sample has 4,900 or so delta-chain clones; nearly 4% occur once, and the top ten carry approximately 8.1%. The specimen was blood. The source of these receptors is a child who was a newborn, infant or young child, either healthy, febrile or measles-vaccinated (not recorded which).

This clone was picked up a small number of times. A much bigger clone sits one base away, suggesting this may be a read error. This CDR3 is also generated by other DNA sequences in the sample. The chain uses TRDV1 and TRDJ1; 13 bases align to TRDD3. The germline V gene has CDR1 TSWWSYY and CDR2 QGS. V lost 0 bases, J lost 2 bases, and 9 bases stayed unmatched. CDR3 length: 19 amino acids. This CDR3 is CALGELAVLGDTGTDKLIF. CDR3 bases: TGTGCTCTTGGGGAACTGGCTGTACTGGGGGATACGGGGACCGATAAACTCATCTTT.

This clone was recorded a few times. One base away lies a much larger clone, so this may be a sequencing read error. Here the CDR3 DNA reads TGTGCTCTTGGGGAACCTCGGCCTTCCTACTCGGTGCTGGGGGATCGAAAATCTTTGACAGCACACCTCTTCTTT. This codes for CALGEPRPSYSVLGDRKSLTAHLFF. This sequence joins TRDV1 and TRDJ2; D is tentatively TRDD2 or TRDD3 (9 bases each). The germline gives CDR1 TSWWSYY, CDR2 QGS. This CDR3 has 25 residues.

With respect to this clone: TCRdb's listed protein matches a much larger clone and diverges from this DNA's translation at residue 4, likely through a read error; the protein shown comes from the DNA. V is TRDV2 and J is TRDJ3; 7 bases are a match to TRDD3. V lost 5 bases to trimming and J lost 7 bases; unmatched junction nucleotides: 10. In germline, CDR1 is GEAIGNYY, CDR2 EKD. This CDR3 has 16 amino acids. The CDR3 DNA follows: TGTGCCTGTGGCACAGCGGATACGCGAGACACCCGACAGATGTTTTTC. This sequence encodes CACGTADTRDTRQMFF.

This clone was detected only a few times. The protein in TCRdb stems from a much larger clone and differs at residue 13 from this DNA's translation, likely a read error; here the protein is translated from the DNA. This chain links TRDV2 with TRDJ3; 10 bases match TRDD3. The CDR3 contains 19 residues. CDR1 and CDR2 from the germline V gene are GEAIGNYY and EKD. CDR3: CACDTTGGSSSWGTRQMFF. Written as DNA, the CDR3 is TGTGCCTGTGACACCACTGGGGGATCCAGCTCCTGGGGCACCCGACAGATGTTTTTC.

This clone is classed as medium-sized (0.01 to 0.1%). This chain uses TRDV1 with TRDJ2; 11 bases fit TRDD3. CDR1 is TSWWSYY, CDR2 QGS, per germline. The J segment lost 0 bases and the V segment lost 6 bases, leaving 9 bases of the junction unmatched. The CDR3 contains 18 residues. CDR3 sequence reads: CALGPLVLGDTLTAQLFF. The CDR3 DNA reads TGTGCTCTTGGCCCCCTTGTACTGGGGGATACTTTGACAGCACAACTCTTCTTT.